This T cell receptor (beta chain) was profiled in a study of shared clonotypes between healthy human individuals. Deep-level running was used for the assay. Profiling relied on immunoSEQ multiplex PCR, and the TCRdb table lists in-frame clones only, not all of them. The profile shows about 490,000 clones, 76% of them singletons. The V gene lost 5 bases and the J gene lost 2 bases, with 12 bases spanning the gap. The CDR3 spans 14 residues. Germline-derived CDR1 and CDR2 are SGHRS and YFSETQ. This rearrangement joins TRBV5-1 to TRBJ2-3; D gene ambiguous. The sequenced sample was PBMCs. The source is a woman between 40 and 55 years old in good health. Some clones in this sample may be carry-over from other donors' samples. CDR3 in amino acids: CASRSDGNTDTQYF. The CDR3 DNA sequence: TGCGCCAGCAGGTCTGACGGAAACACAGATACGCAGTATTTT.